Sequencing of this TCR beta chain was carried out in a study of PD-1 blockade in classical Hodgkin lymphoma. Overall study results and limits: As was reported, newly diagnosed patients showed lower baseline TCR diversity than healthy donors did. Any patient who commenced nivolumab under 1 year after ASCT was excluded.

A word on this clone: Its antigen is currently unknown.

Data came from immunoSEQ multiplex PCR; TCRdb stores just in-frame clones and leaves some out. In the table there are 25,000 to 30,000 clones, roughly 80% of which are singletons. Documented time point: cycle 4 day 1 (C4D1), after 5 to 7 weeks of nivolumab. Each and every patient relapsed after autologous stem cell transplantation, and patients got differing brentuximab vedotin exposure. Purification of CD4+ T cells from thawed PBMCs was achieved by magnetic negative selection. Trimming took off 0 bases at V and 2 bases at J, with 14 bases between the two ends. The CDR3 is 16 amino acids. Germline CDR1 and CDR2: MGHRA and YSYEKL.

Sequenced here: CD4+ T cells from blood, sampled before the fourth cycle of nivolumab. The sequence came from a human donor with classical Hodgkin lymphoma. V usage is TRBV4-1 and J usage is TRBJ2-7; D uncertain. The CDR3 region is CASSQDQGWSTYEQYF. The CDR3 region has the DNA TGCGCCAGCAGCCAAGATCAAGGGTGGAGCACCTACGAGCAGTACTTC.